This T cell receptor (beta chain) was observed in a study of regulatory T cells in long-lasting Graves disease. For TCR beta, libraries came from iRepertoire HTBI primers and Arm-PCR of CDR3 regions. Each CDR3 protein gets one entry after TCRdb re-called the multiplex PCR reads with MiXCR. Seen here are about 620,000 distinct CDR3 sequences, under 20% observed once, and the top ten hold around 19%. Time point described: newly diagnosed GD, antithyroid drugs for less than 3 months. With RNA extracted from PBMCs as input, the TCR library was made. This clonotype was recorded a few times. Losses at the gene ends were 3 bases for V and 6 bases for J; bases not matched to a gene: 5. The CDR3 length is 15 residues. Germline CDR1 reads MNHEY; CDR2 reads SMNVEV (reference sequence). This sample was shared with a second study, whose subject was T cells in Graves' hyperthyroidism and ophthalmopathy.

V gene TRBV27 combines with J gene TRBJ1-6, with 7 positions matching TRBD1. Sequencing used peripheral blood mononuclear cells (PBMCs), obtained at new diagnosis, from a patient treated with antithyroid drugs. The source is a woman aged 25 to 39 with Graves disease. The CDR3 sequence is CASSFYRGGNSPLHF. The CDR3 DNA is TGTGCCAGCAGTTTCTACAGGGGTGGTAATTCACCCCTCCACTTT.